This is a list of T cell receptor beta chains from one sample in a study of shared clonotypes between healthy human individuals. Sequencing used immunoSEQ multiplex PCR; TCRdb keeps in-frame clones, though not all of them. The table lists roughly 2.5 million clones, 90% to 95% of them singletons. The sequenced sample consisted of naive CD4+ T cells sorted from blood. Source of these receptors: a man in his late teens or twenties in good health. Both conserved end residues are part of each CDR3. The D gene is left open where the match is weak. Clone size appears in some rows only: once, few, many, or a class for an expanded clone.

V: TRBV6-6
J: TRBJ2-7
D: TRBD2
length: 14
size: -
DNA: TGTGCCAGCGGAAGCGGGGGGGCTACCTACGAGCAGTACTTC
CDR3: CASGSGGATYEQYF

V: TRBV30
J: TRBJ2-5
D: -
length: 16
size: -
DNA: TGTGCCTGGAGTCGTCAGGGGGGATTTCGCCAAGAGACCCAGTACTTC
CDR3: CAWSRQGGFRQETQYF

V: TRBV4-3
J: TRBJ1-2
D: -
length: 19
size: -
DNA: TGCGCCAGCAGCCAAGGACTTACACCGGGTCAAAAAAGAGATTATGGCTACACCTTC
CDR3: CASSQGLTPGQKRDYGYTF

V: TRBV29-1
J: TRBJ2-6
D: -
length: 16
size: -
DNA: TGCAGCGTTGTTACTTGGGAAAAGGCTGGGGCCAACGTCCTGACTTTC
CDR3: CSVVTWEKAGANVLTF

V: TRBV10-1
J: TRBJ2-7
D: -
length: 13
size: once
DNA: TGCGCCAGCAGTGAGTCGGGCAGGGGCGAGCAGTACTTC
CDR3: CASSESGRGEQYF

V: TRBV5-1
J: TRBJ2-5
D: TRBD2
length: 14
size: -
DNA: TGCGCCAGCAGCCCGACTAGCGGGCAAGAGACCCAGTACTTC
CDR3: CASSPTSGQETQYF

V: TRBV5-4
J: TRBJ1-2
D: -
length: 12
size: -
DNA: TGTGCCAGCAGCGACCGGGGATATGGCTACACCTTC
CDR3: CASSDRGYGYTF

V: TRBV30
J: TRBJ2-5
D: TRBD2
length: 14
size: -
DNA: TGTGCCTGGAGCGAGGCGGGGGGCTGGGAGACCCAGTACTTC
CDR3: CAWSEAGGWETQYF

V: TRBV7-6
J: TRBJ2-1
D: TRBD2
length: 17
size: -
DNA: TGTGCCAGCAGCTTAGAACTAGCGGGACCCGCTGGGAGTGAGCAGTTCTTC
CDR3: CASSLELAGPAGSEQFF

V: TRBV5-5
J: TRBJ2-5
D: -
length: 13
size: -
DNA: TGTGCCAGCAGAACACTAGCCGGGGAGACCCAGTACTTC
CDR3: CASRTLAGETQYF

V: TRBV28
J: TRBJ2-6
D: -
length: 15
size: -
DNA: TGTGCCAGCAGTCTACCCGGAGCTCCGGCCAACGTCCTGACTTTC
CDR3: CASSLPGAPANVLTF

V: TRBV21-1
J: TRBJ2-7
D: -
length: 13
size: -
DNA: TGTGCCAGCAACGGCAGTCACTCCTACGAGCAGTACTTC
CDR3: CASNGSHSYEQYF

V: TRBV28
J: TRBJ2-1
D: -
length: 16
size: once
DNA: TGTGCCAGCAGGTTGGCAGGGAAGTCTTTCGTGCATGAGCAGTTCTTC
CDR3: CASRLAGKSFVHEQFF

V: TRBV7-3
J: TRBJ1-2
D: -
length: 16
size: -
DNA: TGTGCCAGCAGCTTGGCGGGGAGGGATACTAACTATGGCTACACCTTC
CDR3: CASSLAGRDTNYGYTF

V: TRBV7-3
J: TRBJ2-7
D: -
length: 14
size: -
DNA: TGTGCCAGCAGCCCCGCCGGCAATTCCTACGAGCAGTACTTC
CDR3: CASSPAGNSYEQYF

V: TRBV19
J: TRBJ2-2
D: -
length: 19
size: -
DNA: TGTGCCAGTAGTATTCGAGAGCGTGGGTGGCGAATGGTTACCGGGGAGCTGTTTTTT
CDR3: CASSIRERGWRMVTGELFF

V: TRBV5-4
J: TRBJ2-3
D: TRBD1
length: 15
size: -
DNA: TGTGCCAGCAGCAGCCGGGACAGGGAAGCAGATACGCAGTATTTT
CDR3: CASSSRDREADTQYF

V: TRBV5-1
J: TRBJ2-7
D: -
length: 15
size: once
DNA: TGCGCCAGCAGCTTGGATCAACAGCAAGCCTACGAGCAGTACTTC
CDR3: CASSLDQQQAYEQYF

V: TRBV5-1
J: TRBJ1-1
D: -
length: 14
size: -
DNA: TGCGCCAGCAGTAGATGGGGCTGGAACACTGAAGCTTTCTTT
CDR3: CASSRWGWNTEAFF

V: TRBV7-2
J: TRBJ1-5
D: -
length: 13
size: -
DNA: TGTGCCAGCAGTTCCCAAAGCAATCAGCCCCAGCATTTT
CDR3: CASSSQSNQPQHF

V: TRBV7-9
J: TRBJ1-4
D: -
length: 15
size: -
DNA: TGTGCCAGCAGCGGAGGGTTAGTGGCTAATGAAAAACTGTTTTTT
CDR3: CASSGGLVANEKLFF

V: TRBV9
J: TRBJ2-2
D: -
length: 15
size: -
DNA: TGTGCCAGCAGCATAGACGGTTCGAACACCGGGGAGCTGTTTTTT
CDR3: CASSIDGSNTGELFF

V: TRBV11-2
J: TRBJ1-1
D: TRBD1
length: 17
size: -
DNA: TGTGCCAGCAGCTTAGGGGACAGGGCTGTAGTGAACACTGAAGCTTTCTTT
CDR3: CASSLGDRAVVNTEAFF

V: TRBV11-2
J: TRBJ2-5
D: TRBD2
length: 15
size: -
DNA: TGTGCCAGCAGCTTAACTAGCGGGAGTTGGGAGACCCAGTACTTC
CDR3: CASSLTSGSWETQYF

V: TRBV18
J: TRBJ2-3
D: -
length: 14
size: -
DNA: TGTGCCAGCTCACCAATAGACAGCACAGATACGCAGTATTTT
CDR3: CASSPIDSTDTQYF

V: TRBV18
J: TRBJ2-3
D: TRBD1
length: 16
size: -
DNA: TGTGCCAGCTCAGCCGGGACAGGGCCAGGCACAGATACGCAGTATTTT
CDR3: CASSAGTGPGTDTQYF

V: TRBV7-9
J: TRBJ1-6
D: -
length: 16
size: -
DNA: TGTGCCAGCAGCGCCCTGACGAGCTCCTATAATTCACCCCTCCACTTT
CDR3: CASSALTSSYNSPLHF

V: TRBV4-3
J: TRBJ2-2
D: -
length: 14
size: once
DNA: TGCGCCAGCAGCCAAGTTAGGGACACCGGGGAGCTGTTTTTT
CDR3: CASSQVRDTGELFF

V: TRBV6-5
J: TRBJ2-2
D: -
length: 12
size: -
DNA: TGTGCCGCCCTAGGGGTGGCCGGGGAGCTGTTTTTT
CDR3: CAALGVAGELFF

V: TRBV2
J: TRBJ2-5
D: -
length: 13
size: -
DNA: TGTGCCAGCAGTGTTGATCTGGGGGAGACCCAGTACTTC
CDR3: CASSVDLGETQYF

V: TRBV7-9
J: TRBJ1-6
D: TRBD1
length: 14
size: few
DNA: TGTGCCAGCAGCTTTGGACAGGGGAATTCACCCCTCCACTTT
CDR3: CASSFGQGNSPLHF

V: TRBV10-3
J: TRBJ1-2
D: TRBD1
length: 14
size: few
DNA: TGTGCCATCAGCCCGACACAGGGGAACTATGGCTACACCTTC
CDR3: CAISPTQGNYGYTF

V: TRBV4-1
J: TRBJ1-5
D: -
length: 13
size: few
DNA: TGCGCCAGCAGCCCCGCCCGCAATCAGCCCCAGCATTTT
CDR3: CASSPARNQPQHF

V: TRBV19
J: TRBJ2-1
D: -
length: 15
size: -
DNA: TGTGCCAGTAAGAGTGTAAGGATCGGAGACAATGAGCAGTTCTTC
CDR3: CASKSVRIGDNEQFF

V: TRBV5-6
J: TRBJ2-6
D: -
length: 16
size: -
DNA: TGTGCCAGCAGCCCCCGATCTGTAGCTGGGGCCAACGTCCTGACTTTC
CDR3: CASSPRSVAGANVLTF

V: TRBV19
J: TRBJ2-1
D: TRBD1
length: 15
size: -
DNA: TGTGCCAGTAGTACTACAGGGGTCGCCTACAATGAGCAGTTCTTC
CDR3: CASSTTGVAYNEQFF